This T cell receptor (beta chain) was observed in a study of control samples from healthy donors and cancer patients. V lost 0 bases to trimming and J lost 4 bases, with 7 bases between them. The germline V gene encodes CDR1 SGHDT and CDR2 YYEEEE. This CDR3 has 13 residues. This table comes from immunoSEQ multiplex PCR, and its TCRdb copy is limited to in-frame clones, with some not included. The data hold 95,000 to 150,000 clones, with roughly 87% observed a single time. This chain links TRBV5-6 with TRBJ1-2, with TRBD1 as a possible D gene (5 bases). This TCR was recovered from a man younger than 35 in good health. Sequencing used blood. In DNA, the CDR3 is TGTGCCAGCAGCTTGGGAGGGGCCTATGGCTACACCTTC. Protein product: CASSLGGAYGYTF.